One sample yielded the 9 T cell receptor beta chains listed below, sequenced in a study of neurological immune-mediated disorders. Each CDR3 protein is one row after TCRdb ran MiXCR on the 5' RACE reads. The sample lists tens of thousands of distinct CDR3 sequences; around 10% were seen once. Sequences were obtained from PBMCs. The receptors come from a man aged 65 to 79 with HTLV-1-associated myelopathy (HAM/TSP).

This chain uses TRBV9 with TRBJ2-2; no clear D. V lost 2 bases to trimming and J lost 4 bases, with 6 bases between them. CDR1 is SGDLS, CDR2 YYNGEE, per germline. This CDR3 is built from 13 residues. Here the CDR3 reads CASSVRITGELFF. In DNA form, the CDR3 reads TGTGCCAGCAGCGTGCGAATCACCGGGGAGCTGTTTTTT.

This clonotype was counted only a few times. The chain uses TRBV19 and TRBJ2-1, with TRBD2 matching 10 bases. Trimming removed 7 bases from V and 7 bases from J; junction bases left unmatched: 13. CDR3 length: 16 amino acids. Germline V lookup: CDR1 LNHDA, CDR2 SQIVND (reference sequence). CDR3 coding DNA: TGTGCCAGTATCCCGCTGTCGGGACTAGCGCCGAATGAGCAGTTCTTC. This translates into CASIPLSGLAPNEQFF.

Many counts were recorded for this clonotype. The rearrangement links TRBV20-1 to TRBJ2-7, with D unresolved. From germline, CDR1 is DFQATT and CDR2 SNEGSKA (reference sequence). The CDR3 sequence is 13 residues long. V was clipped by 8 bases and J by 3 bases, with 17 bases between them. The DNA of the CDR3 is TGCAGTCCTTCCGAGGTTTACAGCTACGAGCAGTACTTC. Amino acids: CSPSEVYSYEQYF.

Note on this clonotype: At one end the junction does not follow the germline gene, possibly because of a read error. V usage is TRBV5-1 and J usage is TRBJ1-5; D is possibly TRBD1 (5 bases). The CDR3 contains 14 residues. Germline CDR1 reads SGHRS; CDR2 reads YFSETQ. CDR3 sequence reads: CASRFGPDNQHQHF. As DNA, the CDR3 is TGCGCCAGCAGATTCGGACCGGACAATCAGCACCAGCATTTT.

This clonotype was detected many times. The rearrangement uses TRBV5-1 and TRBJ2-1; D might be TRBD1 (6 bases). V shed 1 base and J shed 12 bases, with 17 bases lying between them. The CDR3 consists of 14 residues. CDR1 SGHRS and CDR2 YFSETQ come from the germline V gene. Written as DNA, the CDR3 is TGCGCCAGCAGCTTGTTGGGCAGGGGATCGAGGCAGTTCTTC. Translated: CASSLLGRGSRQFF.

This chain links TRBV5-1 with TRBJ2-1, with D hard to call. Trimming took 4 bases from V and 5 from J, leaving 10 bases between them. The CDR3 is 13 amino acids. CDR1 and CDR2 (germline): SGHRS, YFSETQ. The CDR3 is CASSDRANNEQFF. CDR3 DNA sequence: TGCGCCAGCAGCGATAGAGCAAACAATGAGCAGTTCTTC.

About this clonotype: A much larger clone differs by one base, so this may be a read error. As DNA, the CDR3 is TGTGCCAGCGCACTAGGGGAGTCGCCGACAGATACGCAGTATTTT. This encodes CASALGESPTDTQYF. V gene TRBV7-9 combines with J gene TRBJ2-3; D tentatively reads TRBD1 or TRBD2 (5 bases each). This CDR3 comprises 15 residues. Germline CDR1 SEHNR, CDR2 FQNEAQ (reference sequence). V lost 8 bases and J 3 bases, leaving 18 bases between the germline ends.

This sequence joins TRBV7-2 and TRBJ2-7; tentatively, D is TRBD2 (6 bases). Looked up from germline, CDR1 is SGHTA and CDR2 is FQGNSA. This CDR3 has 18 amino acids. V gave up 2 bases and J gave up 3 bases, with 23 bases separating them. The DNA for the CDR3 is TGTGCCAGCAGCTTACCTCTTATACGACTAGTCCCAAACTACGAGCAGTACTTC. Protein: CASSLPLIRLVPNYEQYF.

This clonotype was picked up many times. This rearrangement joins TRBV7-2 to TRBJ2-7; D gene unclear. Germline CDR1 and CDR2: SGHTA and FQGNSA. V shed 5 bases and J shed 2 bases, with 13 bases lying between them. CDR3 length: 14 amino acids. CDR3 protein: CASSLNTETYEQYF. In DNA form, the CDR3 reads TGTGCCAGCAGCCTGAACACCGAAACCTACGAGCAGTACTTC.